This record looks at one TCR beta chain sequence and its context. This clonotype was seen a handful of times. It lacks a known antigen. No base-level quality is on record; no much larger clone is a single base apart. This sample was taken from a study of blood T cells in healthy people across ages (dated by TCRdb to 2013 to 2016). With regard to the full study: In model experiments, roughly one uniquely barcoded TCR beta cDNA molecule per two T cells was captured by template switching. To track age-related changes in TCR beta repertoire diversity, the study relied on deep sequencing normalized with unique cDNA molecular identifiers. The donors were split into four age groups: young (average 16 years), middle-aged (nearly 40), aged (more than 60) and long-lived (under 85). To avoid experimental bias, donors of different ages were distributed randomly across sequencing lanes. For two donors (one aged 18 to 29 and one aged 80 or older), the study analyzed two additional independent replicas of 1 million unique cDNA reads from the same blood draw.

On the study overall, not on this receptor specifically: Conclusive comparison of naive and antigen-experienced compartments was prevented by the profiling of bulk unsorted PBMCs. Compared with the aged group, the long-lived group had more naive CD4+ T cells, fewer expanded clones and increased TCR diversity, suggesting age selection. Total diversity estimates from one million sequenced T cells were considered lower bounds and underestimates. There was a strong correlation between observed TCR beta diversity and the percentage of naive T cells measured by flow cytometry. Observed TCR beta diversity per million T cells fell roughly linearly with age, and a significant reduction was already apparent by age roughly 40. Because donor CMV infection status was unknown, age-related changes in expanded clonotypes were potentially confounded.

V was cut back by 2 bases and J by 5 bases, leaving a gap of 22 bases between them. The CDR3 covers 16 residues, taking in both the cysteine and the phenylalanine. This entry keeps only the CDR3 DNA: 48 bases, framed from base 1. CDR1 and CDR2 were assigned from the germline V gene (reference sequence) as DFQATT and SNEGSKA. Library prep was done by 5' RACE. Reads for this sample came from an Illumina HiSeq 2500. A second 7 to 11 cycle PCR used a sample-barcoded 5' primer and a J-beta primer mix. A template-switch 5' adaptor carrying 12 random nucleotides introduced a unique molecular identifier onto each TCR beta cDNA molecule. Each sample yielded at least 2.5 million CDR3-containing paired-end reads. First-strand cDNA was synthesized from all RNA with the Mint cDNA synthesis kit, primed by a TRBC-specific oligonucleotide. Following uracil-DNA glycosylase treatment, all cDNA underwent a first 18-cycle PCR with the universal primers M1SS and BC2_uni_R. The published analysis was carried out like this. For normalization, 1 million high-quality reads, each with a distinct molecular identifier, were randomly selected from each sample. Reads sharing molecular identifiers were discarded rather than binned into consensus sequences. MiTCR, set to a Q25 quality threshold and the strictest error-elimination algorithm, was used for CDR3 identification, clonotype clustering and error correction. A nonparametric unseen species model with Euler transformation was used to estimate a lower bound on total TCR beta diversity. TCRdb reprocessed the public reads (quality trimming at Q25 with fastp, clone calling with MiXCR) and kept in-frame beta chains. CDR3 protein duplicates are merged, each entry listing the most common genes and DNA. None of the V and J calls come from the authors' own analysis; TCRdb made them. Counted in this sample were about 750,000 distinct CDR3 sequences; 50% to 65% of them appeared once. Roughly 37% of the sample goes to the ten largest clones.

Donors were a few dozen systemically healthy Caucasian individuals from Russia aged roughly 6 to 90 years. Each donor gave approximately 9.4 milliliters of peripheral blood, drawn into EDTA-treated Vacutainer tubes. Ficoll-Paque density-gradient centrifugation was used to isolate PBMCs, with at least 6 million obtained per sample. Trizol reagent was used to extract total RNA from the PBMCs, yielding at least 5.5 micrograms per sample. For every donor, flow cytometry on a PBMC aliquot measured the percentage of naive CD45RAhigh/CD27high T cells. The sample was blood. This receptor was obtained from a man older than 75 in good health. The rearranged segments are TRBV20-1 and TRBJ2-7; possibly the D gene is TRBD2, per 5 matching bases. For the CDR3, the sequence is CSARTSRRSGLDEQYF. The sequenced DNA is TGCAGTGCTAGAACGTCCCGGCGAAGCGGCCTAGACGAGCAGTACTTC.